This T cell receptor beta chain is from a study of shared clonotypes between healthy human individuals. As to this clone: Its specificity is unknown. The junction departs from germline at one end; a sequencing error may be responsible.

There are 17 residues in the CDR3. Germline V CDR1 and CDR2: LNHNV, YYDKDF (reference sequence). Researchers drew on some 97 million PBMCs for genomic DNA from unsorted samples. The deep-level immunoSEQ assay was used. Some clones are missing from TCRdb's copy, which holds only in-frame ones; the method was immunoSEQ multiplex PCR. The sample includes 450,000 to 500,000 clones, more than 65% of them seen just once. General study points: Donors were few, which limited the genetic and exposure-history diversity represented.

The sequencing input was PBMCs. The source is a woman between 40 and 50 years old in good health. Some clones in this sample may be carry-over from other donors' samples. The chain is built from TRBV15 and TRBJ2-1, with a weak D call TRBD2 (6 bases). The CDR3 loop reads CATNRGIGTLTDNEQFF. The CDR3 DNA is TGTGCCACCAACAGAGGTATTGGGACTCTGACGGACAATGAGCAGTTCTTC.